These 28 T cell receptor beta chains were sequenced from one sample in a study of blood T cells in healthy people across ages. With a J-beta primer mix and a sample-barcoded 5' primer, a second PCR ran about 6 to 11 cycles. TCRdb passed the 5' RACE reads through MiXCR, listing each CDR3 protein once. The repertoire consists of around 1.5 million distinct CDR3 sequences, with approximately 32% occurring once and the leading ten covering 11%. The specimen was blood. The receptors were gathered from a woman aged 25-40 years in good health.

Written as DNA, the CDR3 is TGTGCCTGGGGACAGGGGATTAAAGAGACCCAGTACTTC. It translates to CAWGQGIKETQYF. This sequence joins TRBV30 and TRBJ2-5, with 9 nucleotides matching TRBD1. The CDR3 has 13 residues. Losses at the gene ends were 5 bases for V and 3 bases for J; bases not matched to a gene: 4. Germline values: CDR1 GTSNPN, CDR2 SVGIG (reference sequence).

The chain carries TRBV7-3 and TRBJ2-1; D call uncertain. V lost 5 bases and J lost 3, with 8 bases in between. This CDR3 is built from 13 residues. The germline CDR1 and CDR2 sequences are SGHTA and FQGTGA. CDR3 sequence reads: CASSIDNYNEQFF. The CDR3 DNA reads as TGTGCCAGCAGCATCGACAACTACAATGAGCAGTTCTTC.

This sequence joins TRBV18 and TRBJ2-3; the match to TRBD1 covers 8 bases. The CDR3 extends over 15 amino acids. V shed 0 bases, J shed 3 bases, and the junction held 2 bases outside the gene matches. The germline V gene has CDR1 KGHSH and CDR2 LQKENI. The CDR3 DNA sequence: TGTGCCAGCTCACCACCGGGACAGGTAACAGATACGCAGTATTTT. It codes for CASSPPGQVTDTQYF.

V is TRBV28 and J is TRBJ2-7, with a tentative D call TRBD2 (6 bases). The V and J ends lost 11 bases and 5 bases respectively, with 13 bases between them. The CDR3 has 11 amino acids. Germline V gene lookup returns CDR1 MDHEN and CDR2 SYDVKM. CDR3 in amino acids: CASRGFDEQYF. In DNA, the CDR3 is TGTGCCTCGCGGGGATTCGACGAGCAGTACTTC.

Comment on this clonotype: At one boundary the junction diverges from the germline segment, which might be a read error. The chain carries TRBV6-2 or TRBV6-3 and TRBJ2-1; no definite D call. Germline V lookup: CDR1 MNHEY, CDR2 SVGEGT. CDR3 size: 12 residues. The CDR3 DNA reads TGTGCCAGCAACGGGCCCTACAGTGAGCAGTTCTTC. Its translation: CASNGPYSEQFF.

As to this clonotype: A much larger clonotype is one base distant, so this may be a read error. The V gene is TRBV3-1, the J gene TRBJ2-7; 11 bases line up with TRBD2. The CDR3 is made up of 16 amino acids. Germline CDR1 and CDR2: LGHDT and YNNKEL (reference sequence). CDR3 sequence reads: CVSSPVTSGSSYEQYF. CDR3 coding DNA: TGTGTCAGCAGCCCTGTCACTAGCGGGAGCTCCTACGAGCAGTACTTC.

Only a few counts were recorded for this clonotype. The chain is built from TRBV29-1 and TRBJ2-1; TRBD2 aligns across 8 bases. CDR3 length equals 14 residues. Germline assignment: CDR1 SQVTM and CDR2 ANQGSEA. The V and J ends lost 7 bases and 4 bases, in that order; junction bases with no gene match: 9. The CDR3 DNA reads TGCAGCGGAAGAACGGGAGGGCCTTACAATGAGCAGTTCTTC. Encoded protein: CSGRTGGPYNEQFF.

As for this clonotype: The germline gene is not matched at one end of the junction; a read error may be the cause. The chain links TRBV10-3 to TRBJ2-1; 13 bases are a match to TRBD2. In germline, CDR1 is ENHRY, CDR2 SYGVKD. CDR3 size: 17 residues. CDR3 sequence (DNA): TGCGCCATCAGAGGACTAGCGGGAGTCGGCTCCTACAATGGGCAGTTCTTC. This encodes CAIRGLAGVGSYNGQFF.

As to this clonotype: An end of the junction differs from the germline gene, which may be a read error. The chain has TRBV11-1 and TRBJ2-3; maybe TRBD1 (5 bases). The CDR3 sequence is 15 residues long. Germline CDR1 reads SGHAT; CDR2 reads FQDESV (reference sequence). The CDR3 sequence: CASDSQGYGTGTQYF. In DNA form, the CDR3 reads TGTGCCAGCGACTCCCAGGGTTATGGCACAGGTACGCAGTATTTT.

This clonotype was observed a handful of times. The rearrangement uses TRBV9 and TRBJ2-3, with TRBD2 as a possible D gene (5 bases). The CDR3 spans 16 residues. The V gene's germline CDR1 is SGDLS and CDR2 YYNGEE. V lost 4 bases, J lost 3 bases, and 18 bases lay in between. The CDR3 here is CASSLAHGEGTDTQYF. In DNA, the CDR3 is TGTGCCAGCAGCTTAGCCCACGGGGAAGGAACAGATACGCAGTATTTT.

The rearrangement uses TRBV20-1 and TRBJ1-5; D is undetermined. The V and J ends lost 5 bases and 1 base respectively, with 9 bases between them. CDR1 is DFQATT and CDR2 is SNEGSKA in the germline V gene (reference sequence). The CDR3 spans 13 residues. CDR3: CSALEVSNQPQHF. The CDR3 DNA follows: TGCAGTGCTTTGGAAGTGAGCAATCAGCCCCAGCATTTT.

This chain links TRBV5-6 with TRBJ2-4, with TRBD2 matching 9 bases. The better agreement between TRBJ2-7 and the DNA end casts doubt on the J call. There are 16 residues in the CDR3. Germline V gene sequence: CDR1 SGHDT, CDR2 YYEEEE. CDR3 sequence: CASSLSGTSIFHEQYF. CDR3 DNA sequence: TGTGCCAGCAGCTTGAGCGGGACTAGCATATTCCACGAGCAGTACTTC.

The chain couples TRBV5-1 to TRBJ2-5; D possibly matches TRBD1 or TRBD2 (6 bases each). The germline V gene has CDR1 SGHRS and CDR2 YFSETQ. V was pared by 4 bases and J by 4 bases, with 17 bases between. The CDR3 consists of 15 residues. The DNA of the CDR3 is TGCGCCAGCAGCCCCGGACAGAGGGGAGGAGAGACCCAGTACTTC. It translates to CASSPGQRGGETQYF.

The rearrangement uses TRBV10-1 and TRBJ2-5; 14 bases match TRBD2. CDR3 size: 16 residues. Germline lookup yields CDR1 WNHNN and CDR2 SYGVQD (reference sequence). V lost 2 bases, J lost 2 bases, and 1 base stayed unmatched. The CDR3 loop reads CASSEGTSGSQETQYF. As DNA, the CDR3 is TGCGCCAGCAGTGAGGGGACTAGCGGGAGTCAAGAGACCCAGTACTTC.

This clonotype was found a few times. J is TRBJ2-1 and V is TRBV29-1, with 15 bases that match TRBD2. The germline gives CDR1 SQVTM, CDR2 ANQGSEA. J was trimmed by 5 bases and V by 3 bases; bases with no gene match: 11. CDR3 length: 18 amino acids. The CDR3 sequence: CSVEPGLAGGYRHNEQFF. DNA for the CDR3: TGCAGCGTTGAGCCGGGACTAGCGGGAGGATACCGACACAATGAGCAGTTCTTC.

The chain has TRBV4-2 and TRBJ2-1; D remains unclear. Germline lookup yields CDR1 LGHNA and CDR2 YNFKEQ. This CDR3 has 13 residues. V was cut by 0 bases and J by 6 bases, with 6 bases left in between. The CDR3 nucleotides are TGTGCCAGCAGCCAAGATGGAAGCAATGAGCAGTTCTTC. Amino acid sequence: CASSQDGSNEQFF.

This clonotype was counted at least ten times. V and J are TRBV20-1 and TRBJ2-1; 9 nucleotides match TRBD2. With 3 bases clipped from V and 9 bases from J, the junction kept 18 bases outside the gene matches. Germline lookup yields CDR1 DFQATT and CDR2 SNEGSKA (reference sequence). This CDR3 comprises 17 residues. CDR3 DNA: TGCAGTGCTAGGGGGGAGGGGAGCGGGAGGATTCGAGCTGAGCAGTTCTTC. Protein product: CSARGEGSGRIRAEQFF.

This clonotype was seen a handful of times. V and J are TRBV7-8 and TRBJ1-2, with no clear D. Trimming cost V 1 base and J 8 bases, with 11 bases left between them. Looked up from germline, CDR1 is SGHVS and CDR2 is FQNEAQ. The CDR3 contains 13 residues. The CDR3 sequence: CASSLGRKEGYTF. The CDR3 DNA reads as TGTGCCAGCAGCTTAGGCAGGAAGGAAGGCTACACCTTC.

This chain links TRBV7-2 with TRBJ1-3, with D hard to call. V was shortened by 9 bases and J by 7 bases, with 16 bases between the two germline ends. The CDR3 extends over 13 amino acids. CDR1 SGHTA and CDR2 FQGNSA come from the germline V gene. The CDR3 spells CARRTLGTNTIYF. CDR3 in DNA: TGTGCCAGGAGGACGCTGGGCACCAACACCATATATTTT.

This clonotype was seen a few times. Here the CDR3 DNA reads TGTGCCAGCAGTTACTTGGGCGGGGAGCTGTTTTTT. Translation: CASSYLGGELFF. This sequence joins TRBV6-2 or TRBV6-3 and TRBJ2-2; no firm D call. The CDR3 runs to 12 residues. The germline V gene encodes CDR1 MNHEY and CDR2 SVGEGT. Trimming pared 1 base from V and 7 bases from J, leaving 4 bases between.

This clonotype was picked up a small number of times. V usage is TRBV20-1 and J usage is TRBJ1-1; D is unresolved. Per the germline V gene, CDR1 is DFQATT and CDR2 is SNEGSKA (reference sequence). There are 10 residues in the CDR3. V gave up 5 bases and J gave up 6 bases, with 7 bases separating them. This CDR3 reads CSAGGSEAFF. For the CDR3, the DNA is TGCAGTGCTGGTGGGTCTGAAGCTTTCTTT.

V usage is TRBV15 and J usage is TRBJ2-5; no reliable D call. Germline V gene sequence: CDR1 LNHNV, CDR2 YYDKDF (reference sequence). V gave up 6 bases and J gave up 0 bases, with 11 bases separating them. The CDR3 is made up of 14 amino acids. As DNA, the CDR3 is TGTGCCACCAGTTTCACAAGTTACCAAGAGACCCAGTACTTC. This gives the protein CATSFTSYQETQYF.

This chain links TRBV6-4 with TRBJ2-1; a possible D gene is TRBD1 (5 bases). The CDR3 runs 14 residues. Germline V gene lookup returns CDR1 MRHNA and CDR2 SNTAGT. Trimming pared 6 bases from V and 7 bases from J, leaving 16 bases between. The chain's CDR3 is CASSRTQDINEQFF. In DNA, the CDR3 is TGTGCCAGCAGCCGTACGCAGGACATTAATGAGCAGTTCTTC.

This clonotype has at least ten counts. The genes are TRBV7-3 and TRBJ2-7; possibly TRBD1 for D (5 bases). The CDR3 runs to 13 residues. Deletions cut 4 bases from V and 7 bases from J, with 14 bases between. CDR1 is SGHTA, CDR2 FQGTGA, per germline. The CDR3 is CASSSSSGREQYF. CDR3 sequence (DNA): TGTGCCAGCAGCTCTTCTTCAGGGCGTGAGCAGTACTTC.

The V call is TRBV14, the J call TRBJ2-3; possible D gene TRBD2, 5 bases. Germline V gene data show CDR1 as SGHDN and CDR2 as FVKESK. This CDR3 is 13 amino acids long. V was clipped by 5 bases and J by 5 bases, with 11 bases between them. CDR3 loop: CASSMDWRDTQYF. The CDR3 bases are TGTGCCAGCAGCATGGACTGGAGAGATACGCAGTATTTT. Together with reference TRBV14 and TRBJ2-3, the CDR3 gives the full variable domain: EAGVTQFPSHSVIEKGQTVTLRCDPISGHDNLYWYRRVMGKEIKFLLHFVKESKQDESGMPNNRFLAERTGGTYSTLKVQPAELEDSGVYFCASSMDWRDTQYFGPGTRLTVL.

J is TRBJ2-7 and V is TRBV28; D assignment may be TRBD1 or TRBD2 (5 bases each). The CDR3 runs to 17 residues. Trimming took off 2 bases at V and 6 bases at J, with 23 bases between the two ends. Germline values: CDR1 MDHEN, CDR2 SYDVKM. The CDR3: CASSLEPPRDPLSEQYF. In nucleotides, the CDR3 is TGTGCCAGCAGTTTAGAGCCCCCCCGGGACCCCCTCTCCGAGCAGTACTTC.

V usage is TRBV20-1 and J usage is TRBJ2-3; the D gene is possibly TRBD2 (5 bases). Germline V gene lookup returns CDR1 DFQATT and CDR2 SNEGSKA (reference sequence). Trimming removed 3 bases at V and 11 bases at J, with 9 bases between. CDR3 length: 10 amino acids. The CDR3 sequence is CSASEGVQYF. The CDR3 DNA follows: TGCAGTGCTAGTGAGGGAGTGCAGTATTTT.

This clonotype came up a few times. The chain carries TRBV5-1 and TRBJ2-7; TRBD1 is a possible D gene (6 bases). V lost 0 bases to trimming and J lost 2 bases, with 12 bases between them. There are 15 residues in the CDR3. The germline V gene has CDR1 SGHRS and CDR2 YFSETQ. This CDR3 is CASSLEPGVTYEQYF. The CDR3 DNA sequence: TGCGCCAGCAGCTTGGAACCAGGGGTAACCTACGAGCAGTACTTC.